Each of the 30 T cell receptor beta chains below was sequenced from the same sample in a study of shared clonotypes between healthy human individuals. Naive CD8 cells were CD45RO-negative, positively selected for CCR7, excluding terminally differentiated effector memory CD45RA+ cells. The data were produced by immunoSEQ multiplex PCR, yet TCRdb's version contains in-frame clones alone and is incomplete. In the table there are about 2.1 million clones, just under 95% of which are singletons. The material sequenced was naive CD8+ T cells from PBMCs. The receptors stem from a man younger than 35 in good health. Some clones in this sample may be carry-over from other donors' samples.

The chain is built from TRBV28 and TRBJ2-1, with D unclear. This CDR3 is built from 14 residues. The V end lost 7 bases, the J end lost 4 bases, and 14 bases lay between the germline ends. Germline CDR1 MDHEN, CDR2 SYDVKM. The CDR3 DNA follows: TGTGCCAGCACCCCTCGGGCCGGATACAATGAGCAGTTCTTC. This translates into CASTPRAGYNEQFF.

The V gene is TRBV13, the J gene TRBJ2-1; 7 bases agree with TRBD1. After removal of 5 bases from V and 10 bases from J, the junction contained 14 bases not matched to a gene. CDR1 is PRHDT and CDR2 is FYEKMQ in the germline V gene (reference sequence). CDR3 size: 15 residues. The CDR3 region is CASSPLGSTGQEQFF. CDR3 coding DNA: TGTGCCAGCAGCCCCCTGGGTTCCACGGGACAGGAGCAGTTCTTC. The complete variable domain, with remaining parts taken from reference TRBV13 and TRBJ2-1, reads AAGVIQSPRHLIKEKRETATLKCYPIPRHDTVYWYQQGPGQDPQFLISFYEKMQSDKGSIPDRFSAQQFSDYHSELNMSSLELGDSALYFCASSPLGSTGQEQFFGPGTRLTVL.

The rearrangement joins TRBV28 to TRBJ2-7; 10 positions match TRBD1. CDR1 is MDHEN, CDR2 SYDVKM, per germline. V gave up 4 bases and J gave up 6 bases; unmatched junction bases: 6. CDR3 length equals 14 residues. CDR3 sequence (DNA): TGTGCCAGCAGTTCCCTCGACAGGGGGCGCGAGCAGTACTTC. Encoded protein: CASSSLDRGREQYF.

The chain combines TRBV5-4 with TRBJ2-3; 8 bases align to TRBD1. Germline values: CDR1 SGHNT, CDR2 YYREEE (reference sequence). CDR3 size: 16 residues. V lost 1 base to trimming and J lost 2 bases; unmatched junction nucleotides: 6. The CDR3: CASSLSDRGSTDTQYF. The CDR3 DNA reads as TGTGCCAGCAGCTTGTCCGACAGGGGCTCCACAGATACGCAGTATTTT. The whole variable domain, remainder taken from reference TRBV5-4 and TRBJ2-3, is ETGVTQSPTHLIKTRGQQVTLRCSSQSGHNTVSWYQQALGQGPQFIFQYYREEENGRGNFPPRFSGLQFPNYSSELNVNALELDDSALYLCASSLSDRGSTDTQYFGPGTRLTVL.

V and J are TRBV7-8 and TRBJ2-7; either TRBD1 or TRBD2 may supply D (6 bases each). The germline V gene encodes CDR1 SGHVS and CDR2 FQNEAQ. V gave up 4 bases and J gave up 5 bases, with 21 bases separating them. The CDR3 has 16 amino acids. For the CDR3, the DNA is TGTGCCAGCAGCTCACGGGATGGGGGGCGGGGTGACGAGCAGTACTTC. Its protein is CASSSRDGGRGDEQYF.

The chain combines TRBV7-8 with TRBJ2-5, with D perhaps matching TRBD2 (5 bases). Germline CDR1 SGHVS, CDR2 FQNEAQ. The CDR3 has 16 amino acids. V lost 3 bases and J 5 bases, leaving 19 bases between the germline ends. In DNA form, the CDR3 reads TGTGCCAGCAGCTTGCACGAAACTAGTCCCGGGGAGACCCAGTACTTC. Its protein product is CASSLHETSPGETQYF.

V usage is TRBV11-2 and J usage is TRBJ1-1; tentative D call: TRBD1 (6 bases). V was trimmed by 1 base and J by 1 base, leaving 10 bases between them. Germline assignment: CDR1 SGHAT and CDR2 FQNNGV. The CDR3 consists of 15 residues. In DNA form, the CDR3 reads TGTGCCAGCAGCTTAGGCCCGGGGGCGAACACTGAAGCTTTCTTT. Translating gives CASSLGPGANTEAFF. Full variable domain (outside the CDR3, taken from reference TRBV11-2 and TRBJ1-1): EAGVAQSPRYKIIEKRQSVAFWCNPISGHATLYWYQQILGQGPKLLIQFQNNGVVDDSQLPKDRFSAERLKGVDSTLKIQPAKLEDSAVYLCASSLGPGANTEAFFGQGTRLTVV.

Here the CDR3 reads CASSSASGTLEETQYF. Here the CDR3 DNA reads TGTGCCAGCAGCTCCGCCTCCGGGACACTAGAAGAGACCCAGTACTTC. The chain links TRBV13 to TRBJ2-5, with D possibly matching TRBD1 (6 bases). CDR1 is PRHDT, CDR2 FYEKMQ, per germline (reference sequence). V gave up 4 bases and J gave up 3 bases, with 18 bases separating them. The CDR3 length is 16 residues.

The chain links TRBV6-4 to TRBJ2-7, with D unclear. V was clipped by 2 bases and J by 4 bases, with 9 bases between them. This CDR3 contains 13 residues. The V gene's germline CDR1 is MRHNA and CDR2 SNTAGT. CDR3 residues: CASSDRLQYEQYF. CDR3 DNA sequence: TGTGCCAGCAGTGACCGTCTACAGTACGAGCAGTACTTC.

This chain joins TRBV9 and TRBJ2-3; D gene uncertain. V was shortened by 0 bases and J by 0 bases, with 8 bases between the two germline ends. The germline V gene has CDR1 SGDLS and CDR2 YYNGEE. The CDR3 covers 15 residues. This CDR3 reads CASSVVSRSTDTQYF. The DNA of the CDR3 is TGTGCCAGCAGCGTAGTAAGTAGAAGCACAGATACGCAGTATTTT.

In this sample, this clone turned up once. The chain carries TRBV7-9 and TRBJ1-2, with D tentatively TRBD1 (6 bases). Germline V CDR1 and CDR2: SEHNR, FQNEAQ (reference sequence). Trimming cost V 7 bases and J 7 bases, with 13 bases left between them. This CDR3 is built from 12 residues. This chain's CDR3 is CASTKLGGGYTF. In DNA, the CDR3 is TGTGCCAGCACCAAGCTAGGGGGTGGCTACACCTTC.

This chain links TRBV5-4 with TRBJ2-1, with 14 bases lining up with TRBD2. The V gene end was trimmed by 4 bases and the J gene end by 4 bases; junction bases not matched to a gene: 4. This CDR3 contains 16 residues. CDR1 and CDR2 from the germline V gene are SGHNT and YYREEE (reference sequence). The CDR3 DNA sequence: TGTGCCAGCAGCCTGCGGACTAGCGGGGGGTACAATGAGCAGTTCTTC. This translates into CASSLRTSGGYNEQFF.

The J gene is TRBJ2-7, the V gene TRBV7-9, with 9 bases aligning to TRBD2. J lost 7 bases, V lost 5 bases, and 15 bases had no gene match. The CDR3 runs 16 residues. Germline CDR1 and CDR2: SEHNR and FQNEAQ (reference sequence). The CDR3 spells CASSPRSSGAGGEQYF. The DNA of the CDR3 is TGTGCCAGCAGCCCGCGGTCTAGCGGGGCGGGTGGGGAGCAGTACTTC.

The chain recombines TRBV28 with TRBJ1-5; weak D call: TRBD1 (5 bases). Looked up from germline, CDR1 is MDHEN and CDR2 is SYDVKM. The germline V and J ends were trimmed by 11 bases and 6 bases, with 11 bases remaining between them. CDR3 size: 11 residues. The CDR3 loop is CAGGEGQPQHF. The CDR3 coding sequence is TGTGCCGGGGGGGAGGGTCAGCCCCAGCATTTT.

This CDR3 is CASSFRTGNTGELFF. The CDR3 nucleotides are TGTGCCAGCAGCTTCCGGACAGGGAACACCGGGGAGCTGTTTTTT. This sequence joins TRBV7-3 and TRBJ2-2; TRBD1 matches 7 bases. The CDR3 length is 15 residues. The germline CDR1 and CDR2 sequences are SGHTA and FQGTGA. Trimming at V came to 3 bases and at J to 1 base, leaving 2 bases not matched to a gene.

The CDR3 nucleotides are TGTGCCAGCAGTTCCCGGGACCTATCCTACGAGCAGTACTTC. Its protein is CASSSRDLSYEQYF. The genes are TRBV27 and TRBJ2-7; the D call may be TRBD1 or TRBD2 (5 bases each). Trimming cost V 4 bases and J 1 base, with 11 bases left between them. The length of the CDR3 is 14 residues. CDR1 and CDR2 (germline): MNHEY, SMNVEV (reference sequence).

Concerning this clone: This sample also contains other DNA sequences that code for the same CDR3. V gene TRBV27 combines with J gene TRBJ1-5, with a tentative D call TRBD1 (5 bases). Looked up from germline, CDR1 is MNHEY and CDR2 is SMNVEV (reference sequence). V lost 3 bases and J lost 5, with 11 bases in between. The CDR3 extends over 14 amino acids. The CDR3 sequence is CASSLWRGDQPQHF. In nucleotides, the CDR3 is TGTGCCAGCAGTTTGTGGAGGGGCGATCAGCCCCAGCATTTT.

V is TRBV6-1 and J is TRBJ1-2; D call uncertain. Germline-derived CDR1 and CDR2 are MNHNS and SASEGT. This CDR3 region has 15 residues. Trimming cost V 5 bases and J 4 bases, with 17 bases left between them. The chain's CDR3 is CASSSDGWGSYGYTF. CDR3 DNA sequence: TGTGCCAGCAGTTCCGATGGGTGGGGAAGCTATGGCTACACCTTC.

V is TRBV27 and J is TRBJ1-2, with 10 nucleotides matching TRBD1. Germline CDR1 and CDR2: MNHEY and SMNVEV (reference sequence). The CDR3 sequence is 14 residues long. J lost 5 bases, V lost 5 bases, and 5 bases had no gene match. The CDR3 sequence is CASSAGTGVYGYTF. The CDR3 nucleotides are TGTGCCAGCAGTGCCGGGACAGGGGTTTATGGCTACACCTTC.

On this clone itself: Distinct nucleotide sequences in the sample also encode this CDR3. CDR3 sequence reads: CASSLVRGNTGELFF. The CDR3 DNA is TGTGCCAGCAGCTTAGTGAGGGGGAACACCGGGGAGCTGTTTTTT. The chain uses TRBV11-2 and TRBJ2-2; TRBD1 or TRBD2 may be the D gene (5 bases each). The CDR3 consists of 15 residues. Germline values: CDR1 SGHAT, CDR2 FQNNGV. Trimming shortened V by 1 base and J by 1 base, and 7 bases separated the two germline ends.

This clone was seen only once. The rearrangement joins TRBV19 to TRBJ2-7; 13 nucleotides line up with TRBD2. Germline CDR1 reads LNHDA; CDR2 reads SQIVND (reference sequence). The V gene end was trimmed by 8 bases and the J gene end by 6 bases; junction bases not matched to a gene: 7. This CDR3 comprises 14 residues. CDR3 in amino acids: CASGLAGALGEQYF. As DNA, the CDR3 is TGTGCCAGTGGACTAGCGGGAGCTCTGGGCGAGCAGTACTTC. The variable domain in full, with the rest retrieved from reference TRBV19 and TRBJ2-7, is DGGITQSPKYLFRKEGQNVTLSCEQNLNHDAMYWYRQDPGQGLRLIYYSQIVNDFQKGDIAEGYSVSREKKESFPLTVTSAQKNPTAFYLCASGLAGALGEQYFGPGTRLTVT.

This clone has a single count. The chain is built from TRBV29-1 and TRBJ2-2, with no clear D. The CDR3 is made up of 12 amino acids. V was cut by 7 bases and J by 7 bases, with 13 bases left in between. CDR1 and CDR2 from the germline V gene are SQVTM and ANQGSEA. The CDR3 reads CSAMSLGGELFF. The CDR3 DNA reads TGCAGCGCCATGAGCCTGGGCGGGGAGCTGTTTTTT.

This chain connects TRBV9 to TRBJ2-4, with no clear D. The CDR3 length is 14 residues. Trimming pared 5 bases from V and 8 bases from J, leaving 17 bases between. Germline V gene data show CDR1 as SGDLS and CDR2 as YYNGEE. CDR3 amino acids: CASRPPVLPDIQYF. CDR3 nucleotides: TGTGCCAGCAGACCGCCGGTGCTTCCGGACATTCAGTACTTC.

This chain joins TRBV10-2 and TRBJ2-1; D call uncertain. Germline V CDR1 and CDR2: WSHSY, SAAADI. CDR3 size: 13 residues. The V gene lost 0 bases and the J gene lost 6 bases, with 6 bases spanning the gap. The CDR3 reads CASSESWINEQFF. The DNA of the CDR3 is TGCGCCAGCAGTGAGTCGTGGATCAATGAGCAGTTCTTC.

V usage is TRBV7-9 and J usage is TRBJ1-5; the match to TRBD1 covers 9 bases. In germline, CDR1 is SEHNR, CDR2 FQNEAQ (reference sequence). The J segment lost 0 bases and the V segment lost 5 bases, leaving 11 bases of the junction unmatched. This CDR3 spans 18 amino acids. The CDR3 DNA reads TGTGCCAGCAGCCGGGACAGGGCTGTTATAATTAGCAATCAGCCCCAGCATTTT. Translating it yields CASSRDRAVIISNQPQHF.

The rearrangement links TRBV19 to TRBJ2-7; the D is unclear. The CDR3 consists of 14 residues. Germline values: CDR1 LNHDA, CDR2 SQIVND (reference sequence). Trimming stripped 7 bases from V and 0 bases from J, with 13 bases between. The CDR3 coding sequence is TGTGCCAGTAATGTGGAAATAAGCTCCTACGAGCAGTACTTC. The encoded protein is CASNVEISSYEQYF.

The CDR3 region is CASSPKTSGSPVGGELFF. CDR3 in DNA: TGTGCCAGCAGTCCGAAGACTAGCGGGAGTCCAGTAGGCGGGGAGCTGTTTTTT. The chain employs TRBV2 and TRBJ2-2, with 12 bases identical to TRBD2. In germline, CDR1 is SNHLY, CDR2 FYNNEI. V dropped 5 bases and J dropped 7; count of bases not matched to a gene: 14. This CDR3 is built from 18 residues.

This chain uses TRBV29-1 with TRBJ2-7, with D tentatively TRBD1 (5 bases). Germline lookup yields CDR1 SQVTM and CDR2 ANQGSEA. The CDR3 totals 12 residues. Deletions cut 6 bases from V and 2 bases from J, with 11 bases between. CDR3 in DNA: TGCAGCGTGACGGACACTACCTACGAGCAGTACTTC. This translates into CSVTDTTYEQYF.

The gene calls are TRBV28 and TRBJ2-7, with 8 bases lining up with TRBD2. The CDR3 runs to 20 residues. Looked up from germline, CDR1 is MDHEN and CDR2 is SYDVKM. The V and J ends lost 2 bases and 4 bases, in that order; junction bases with no gene match: 22. CDR3 DNA sequence: TGTGCCAGCAGTTTACTGAGCGGGGGAGCTCTGGGTGGGGACCCTTACGAGCAGTACTTC. As protein: CASSLLSGGALGGDPYEQYF.

The chain uses TRBV6-1 and TRBJ1-1; D possibly corresponds to TRBD1 (6 bases). Germline-derived CDR1 and CDR2 are MNHNS and SASEGT. The length of the CDR3 is 15 residues. V lost 8 bases and J 3 bases, leaving 19 bases between the germline ends. The CDR3 spells CASGTVAGAHTEAFF. The DNA for the CDR3 is TGTGCCAGCGGGACTGTTGCGGGGGCGCACACTGAAGCTTTCTTT.